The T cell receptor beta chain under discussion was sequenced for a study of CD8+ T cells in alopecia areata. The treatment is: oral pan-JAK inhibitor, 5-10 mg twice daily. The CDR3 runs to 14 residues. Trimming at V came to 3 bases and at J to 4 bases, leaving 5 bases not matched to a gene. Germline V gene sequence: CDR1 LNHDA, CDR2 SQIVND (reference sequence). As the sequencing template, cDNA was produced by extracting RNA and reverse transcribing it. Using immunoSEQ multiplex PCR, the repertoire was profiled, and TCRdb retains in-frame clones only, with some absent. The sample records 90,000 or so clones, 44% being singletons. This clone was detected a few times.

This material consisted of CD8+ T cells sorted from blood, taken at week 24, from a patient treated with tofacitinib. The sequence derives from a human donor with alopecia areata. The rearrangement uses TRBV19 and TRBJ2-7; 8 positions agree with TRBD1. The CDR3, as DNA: TGTGCCAGTAGTATGGCAGGGGGCGAATACGAGCAGTACTTC. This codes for CASSMAGGEYEQYF.